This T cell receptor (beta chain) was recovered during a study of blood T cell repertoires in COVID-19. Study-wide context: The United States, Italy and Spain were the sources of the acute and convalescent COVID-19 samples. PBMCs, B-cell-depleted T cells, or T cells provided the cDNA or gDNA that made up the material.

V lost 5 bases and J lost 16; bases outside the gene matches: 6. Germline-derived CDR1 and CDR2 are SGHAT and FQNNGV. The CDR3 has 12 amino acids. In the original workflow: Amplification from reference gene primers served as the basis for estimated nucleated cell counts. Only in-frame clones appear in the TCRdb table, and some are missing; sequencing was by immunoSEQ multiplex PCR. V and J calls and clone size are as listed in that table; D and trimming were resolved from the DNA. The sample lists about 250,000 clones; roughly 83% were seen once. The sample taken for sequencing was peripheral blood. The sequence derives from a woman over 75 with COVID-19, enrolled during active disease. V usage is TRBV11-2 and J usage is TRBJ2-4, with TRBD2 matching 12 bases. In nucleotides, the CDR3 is TGTGCCAGCAGCCCGCGGACTAGCGGGGCCTACTTC. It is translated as CASSPRTSGAYF.